This entry lists 29 T cell receptor beta chains sequenced from one sample in a study of cytomegalovirus exposure and HLA in healthy donors. Primers included in the PCR were 60 Vbeta and 13 Jbeta primers. Data came from immunoSEQ multiplex PCR; TCRdb stores just in-frame clones and leaves some out. The sample includes approximately 100,000 clones, 64% seen only once; the top ten take 3.2%. Specimen: PBMCs. These receptors were obtained from a man in his sixties in good health and CMV-seronegative.

The J gene is TRBJ2-5, the V gene TRBV5-8; 9 bases agree with TRBD2. V shed 0 bases, J shed 2 bases, and the junction held 5 bases outside the gene matches. This CDR3 has 16 amino acids. Germline CDR1 and CDR2: SGHTS and YDEGEE. The CDR3 is CASSLGASGEQETQYF. The CDR3 DNA sequence: TGTGCCAGCAGCTTGGGGGCTAGCGGGGAACAAGAGACCCAGTACTTC. Full variable domain (missing parts from reference TRBV5-8 and TRBJ2-5): EAGVTQSPTHLIKTRGQQATLRCSPISGHTSVYWYQQALGLGLQFLLWYDEGEERNRGNFPPRFSGRQFPNYSSELNVNALELEDSALYLCASSLGASGEQETQYFGPGTRLLVL.

The chain has TRBV5-1 and TRBJ2-6; no clear D gene. The CDR3 is 15 residues long. Trimming took 6 bases from V and 0 from J, leaving 10 bases between them. Germline CDR1 SGHRS, CDR2 YFSETQ. The CDR3 nucleotides read TGCGCCAGCACACCCCTGAGCTCTGGGGCCAACGTCCTGACTTTC. Translated: CASTPLSSGANVLTF.

This clone has only a few counts. The chain links TRBV6-4 to TRBJ2-3; D remains unclear. Germline loops: CDR1 MRHNA, CDR2 SNTAGT. The V gene lost 0 bases and the J gene lost 2 bases, with 12 bases spanning the gap. The CDR3 totals 16 residues. CDR3 sequence reads: CASSDSDHGTTDTQYF. CDR3 in DNA: TGTGCCAGCAGTGACTCCGATCACGGTACCACAGATACGCAGTATTTT.

V usage is TRBV7-3 and J usage is TRBJ1-2; D might be TRBD1 (6 bases). The CDR3 loop spans 16 amino acids. Germline V gene lookup returns CDR1 SGHTA and CDR2 FQGTGA. V was cut by 5 bases and J by 4 bases, with 20 bases left in between. CDR3 sequence: CASSKEIGGVIYGYTF. The DNA for the CDR3 is TGTGCCAGCAGCAAAGAAATAGGGGGAGTTATCTATGGCTACACCTTC.

The chain joins TRBV7-9 to TRBJ2-1; 9 positions match TRBD2. Germline V gene lookup returns CDR1 SEHNR and CDR2 FQNEAQ (reference sequence). Unmatched junction bases numbered 13, after V lost 5 bases and J lost 8 bases. CDR3 length equals 16 residues. CDR3 in amino acids: CASSPTETSGRHEQFF. CDR3 DNA: TGTGCCAGCAGCCCAACTGAGACTAGCGGTAGACATGAGCAGTTCTTC.

The rearrangement joins TRBV5-1 to TRBJ2-7, with a weak D call TRBD2 (5 bases). Germline assignment: CDR1 SGHRS and CDR2 YFSETQ. The CDR3 contains 14 residues. V was clipped by 0 bases and J by 1 base, with 8 bases between them. CDR3 nucleotides: TGCGCCAGCAGCTTGGGAGGGTTGTCCTACGAGCAGTACTTC. This gives the protein CASSLGGLSYEQYF.

The V and J genes are TRBV6-6 and TRBJ2-7, with TRBD1 matching 7 bases. The CDR3 consists of 14 residues. After removal of 6 bases from V and 3 bases from J, the junction contained 8 bases not matched to a gene. The germline V gene encodes CDR1 MNHNY and CDR2 SVGAGI (reference sequence). CDR3 in amino acids: CASSPGTAHYEQYF. CDR3 in DNA: TGTGCCAGCAGCCCAGGGACAGCGCACTACGAGCAGTACTTC.

The DNA of the CDR3 is TGTGCCAGCAGCTTAGGCCTCGGGGAGCTGTTTTTT. Encoded protein: CASSLGLGELFF. The J gene is TRBJ2-2, the V gene TRBV13; the D is unclear. CDR3 size: 12 residues. V lost 0 bases to trimming and J lost 7 bases, with 3 bases between them. The germline V gene encodes CDR1 PRHDT and CDR2 FYEKMQ (reference sequence).

The chain employs TRBV5-1 and TRBJ2-7, with 10 positions matching TRBD1. V gave up 1 base and J gave up 6 bases; unmatched junction bases: 13. Germline-derived CDR1 and CDR2 are SGHRS and YFSETQ. The CDR3 sequence is 17 residues long. For the CDR3, the DNA is TGCGCCAGCAGCTTGAGCCGACAGGGGGCGCTCTATAGCGAGCAGTACTTC. Its translation: CASSLSRQGALYSEQYF.

The genes are TRBV4-1 and TRBJ1-2, with TRBD1 matching 9 bases. Germline assignment: CDR1 MGHRA and CDR2 YSYEKL. This CDR3 is 15 amino acids long. The V segment lost 5 bases and the J segment 6 bases; nucleotides outside the gene matches: 10. The CDR3 sequence is CASSAIQGARNGYTF. DNA for the CDR3: TGCGCCAGCAGCGCGATACAGGGGGCGCGGAATGGCTACACCTTC.

The rearrangement uses TRBV12-5 and TRBJ2-5; the D is unclear. CDR1 is LGHNT, CDR2 FRNRAP, per germline. CDR3 size: 12 residues. Trimming took off 5 bases at V and 5 bases at J, with 9 bases between the two ends. This CDR3 reads CASGPIWETQYF. The CDR3 region has the DNA TGTGCTAGTGGTCCTATTTGGGAGACCCAGTACTTC.

J is TRBJ1-2 and V is TRBV6-1, with 8 positions matching TRBD1. The CDR3 is 14 amino acids. The germline V gene has CDR1 MNHNS and CDR2 SASEGT. V trimming: 3 bases; J trimming: 7 bases; junction bases outside the gene matches: 7. The CDR3 here is CASSDTGGSCGYTF. The CDR3 nucleotides are TGTGCCAGCAGTGATACAGGGGGATCTTGTGGCTACACCTTC.

V is TRBV15 and J is TRBJ2-7; D is possibly TRBD1 (6 bases). Trimming took off 3 bases at V and 5 bases at J, with 8 bases between the two ends. Germline assignment: CDR1 LNHNV and CDR2 YYDKDF (reference sequence). This CDR3 is 12 amino acids long. CDR3 amino acids: CATSSNRDEQYF. CDR3 sequence (DNA): TGTGCCACCAGCAGTAACAGGGACGAGCAGTACTTC.

This clone has a handful of counts. The V gene is TRBV2, the J gene TRBJ2-3; D might be TRBD2 (5 bases). This CDR3 has 13 amino acids. Germline V gene data show CDR1 as SNHLY and CDR2 as FYNNEI. Trimming took off 5 bases at V and 3 bases at J, with 9 bases between the two ends. This chain's CDR3 is CASSRWETDTQYF. DNA for the CDR3: TGTGCCAGCAGTCGCTGGGAGACAGATACGCAGTATTTT.

The genes are TRBV15 and TRBJ1-4; D possibly corresponds to TRBD1 (6 bases). The CDR3 has 14 amino acids. Germline CDR1 is LNHNV and CDR2 is YYDKDF (reference sequence). V was clipped by 4 bases and J by 5 bases, with 11 bases between them. Written as DNA, the CDR3 is TGTGCCACCAGCATCAGGACAGCAAATGAAAAACTGTTTTTT. Its protein is CATSIRTANEKLFF. Based on the CDR3 plus reference TRBV15 and TRBJ1-4, the full variable domain is DAMVIQNPRYQVTQFGKPVTLSCSQTLNHNVMYWYQQKSSQAPKLLFHYYDKDFNNEADTPDNFQSRRPNTSFCFLDIRSPGLGDTAMYLCATSIRTANEKLFFGSGTQLSVL.

The V gene is TRBV10-3, the J gene TRBJ1-4; 7 nucleotides match TRBD1. There are 15 residues in the CDR3. Germline-derived CDR1 and CDR2 are ENHRY and SYGVKD. Trimming took 2 bases from V and 10 from J; bases not matched to a gene: 10. This chain's CDR3 is CAISEPTRQGPKLFF. The CDR3, as DNA: TGTGCCATCAGTGAGCCCACAAGACAGGGTCCAAAACTGTTTTTT.

This clone was counted a few times. J is TRBJ2-3 and V is TRBV2; 7 bases are a match to TRBD1. Germline-derived CDR1 and CDR2 are SNHLY and FYNNEI. Unmatched junction bases numbered 5, after V lost 4 bases and J lost 1 base. The length of the CDR3 is 15 residues. The CDR3 loop reads CASSGRQGGTDTQYF. The CDR3 DNA sequence: TGTGCCAGCAGTGGACGACAGGGCGGCACAGATACGCAGTATTTT.

J is TRBJ2-1 and V is TRBV6-6, with TRBD2 matching over 8 bases. CDR1 is MNHNY and CDR2 is SVGAGI in the germline V gene (reference sequence). The trim removed 6 bases at V and 0 bases at J, leaving 4 bases unmatched. The CDR3 is made up of 15 amino acids. DNA of the CDR3: TGTGCCAGCAGAGTTCTAGCGGGCTCCTACAATGAGCAGTTCTTC. This translates into CASRVLAGSYNEQFF.

The chain joins TRBV7-2 to TRBJ2-3; TRBD2 agrees at 9 bases. Looked up from germline, CDR1 is SGHTA and CDR2 is FQGNSA. V was pared by 3 bases and J by 0 bases, with 1 base of the junction left unmatched. The CDR3 totals 15 residues. The CDR3 protein is CASSFTSGSTDTQYF. The CDR3 DNA is TGTGCCAGCAGCTTTACTAGCGGGAGCACAGATACGCAGTATTTT.

V and J are TRBV9 and TRBJ2-1, with 7 positions matching TRBD1. This CDR3 is 13 amino acids long. Germline V gene data show CDR1 as SGDLS and CDR2 as YYNGEE. The trim removed 2 bases at V and 7 bases at J, leaving 3 bases unmatched. CDR3 DNA sequence: TGTGCCAGCAGCGTGTTACAGGGGAATGAGCAGTTCTTC. Amino acid sequence: CASSVLQGNEQFF. The whole variable domain, filled in from reference TRBV9 and TRBJ2-1, reads DSGVTQTPKHLITATGQRVTLRCSPRSGDLSVYWYQQSLDQGLQFLIQYYNGEERAKGNILERFSAQQFPDLHSELNLSSLELGDSALYFCASSVLQGNEQFFGPGTRLTVL.

The chain couples TRBV9 to TRBJ2-5; 13 nucleotides match TRBD2. The J call may be incorrect, as the DNA end agrees better with TRBJ2-7. Germline loops: CDR1 SGDLS, CDR2 YYNGEE. The CDR3 runs to 16 residues. Written as DNA, the CDR3 is TGTGCCAGCAGCCTTACCGGGACTAGCGGGACCTACGAGCAGTACTTC. Translated, it gives CASSLTGTSGTYEQYF.

This clone was observed a handful of times. V usage is TRBV10-3 and J usage is TRBJ1-5; tentatively, D is TRBD1 (5 bases). The CDR3 spans 15 residues. Germline CDR1 ENHRY, CDR2 SYGVKD. The germline V and J ends were trimmed by 10 bases and 5 bases, with 21 bases remaining between them. CDR3 bases: TGTGCCACAACAGATGACCCAGGGAGGGATCAGCCCCAGCATTTT. Amino acid sequence: CATTDDPGRDQPQHF.

The CDR3 loop reads CASRRGWLTNTEAFF. CDR3 bases: TGTGCCAGCAGGCGGGGATGGCTGACCAACACTGAAGCTTTCTTT. The rearrangement uses TRBV9 and TRBJ1-1; D is undetermined. The germline V and J ends were trimmed by 5 bases and 2 bases, with 16 bases remaining between them. Per the germline V gene, CDR1 is SGDLS and CDR2 is YYNGEE. CDR3 length: 15 amino acids.

This chain links TRBV5-1 with TRBJ2-3, with 7 bases fitting TRBD2. The CDR3 totals 15 residues. The V gene's germline CDR1 is SGHRS and CDR2 YFSETQ. The junction had 6 bases not matched to a gene; V was cut back by 5 bases and J by 0 bases. CDR3 loop: CASSWREQSTDTQYF. The CDR3 region has the DNA TGCGCCAGCAGTTGGCGGGAGCAAAGCACAGATACGCAGTATTTT.

The rearrangement uses TRBV19 and TRBJ2-3; TRBD1 matches at 8 bases. Germline CDR1 LNHDA, CDR2 SQIVND (reference sequence). V dropped 6 bases and J dropped 2; count of bases not matched to a gene: 4. This CDR3 comprises 14 residues. CDR3 amino acids: CASRSTGDTDTQYF. CDR3 DNA: TGTGCCAGTAGGTCGACAGGGGACACAGATACGCAGTATTTT.

The chain employs TRBV5-1 and TRBJ2-7, with D tentatively TRBD1 (6 bases). V lost 0 bases, J lost 2 bases, and 9 bases lay in between. The CDR3 is made up of 14 amino acids. The germline gives CDR1 SGHRS, CDR2 YFSETQ. The CDR3 protein is CASSLDRVPYEQYF. CDR3 coding DNA: TGCGCCAGCAGCTTGGACAGGGTCCCCTACGAGCAGTACTTC.

This chain connects TRBV5-6 to TRBJ1-3, with D possibly matching TRBD1 (6 bases). The V gene lost 0 bases and the J gene lost 8 bases, with 9 bases spanning the gap. Per germline, CDR1 SGHDT and CDR2 YYEEEE. The length of the CDR3 is 13 residues. The CDR3 nucleotides read TGTGCCAGCAGCTTGGGACAGGCGGACACCATATATTTT. It yields the protein CASSLGQADTIYF.

CDR3: CASGQDYEQYF. CDR3 DNA sequence: TGTGCCAGCGGTCAGGACTACGAGCAGTACTTC. The gene calls are TRBV6-1 and TRBJ2-7; D is unresolved. V was trimmed by 8 bases and J by 3 bases, leaving 8 bases between them. Germline CDR1 and CDR2: MNHNS and SASEGT. This CDR3 comprises 11 residues.

The chain is built from TRBV18 and TRBJ2-1, with 8 positions matching TRBD1. The CDR3 sequence is 15 residues long. After removal of 3 bases from V and 6 bases from J, the junction contained 7 bases not matched to a gene. Germline CDR1 is KGHSH and CDR2 is LQKENI. The CDR3 is CASSPNRDRSNEQFF. CDR3 nucleotides: TGTGCCAGCTCACCCAACCGGGACAGGAGCAATGAGCAGTTCTTC.